This TCR beta chain was sequenced during a study of T cell changes during pregnancy in multiple sclerosis. This CDR3 comprises 13 residues. The V gene's germline CDR1 is SGHTA and CDR2 FQGTGA. V lost 2 bases and J lost 5, with 9 bases in between. Sequencing was performed with immunoSEQ multiplex PCR; in TCRdb, only in-frame clones are kept and a portion is missing. This sample has over 50,000 clones, with 85% to 90% found just once. The sequence was collected from a human donor whose cells served as feeder cells for cultures in a pregnancy study. Sequencing was carried out using peripheral blood from another person, used as feeder cells. This chain links TRBV7-3 with TRBJ1-1, with D uncertain. The CDR3 sequence: CASSLVQRTEAFF. The CDR3 region has the DNA TGTGCCAGCAGCTTAGTTCAAAGGACTGAAGCTTTCTTT.